These 15 T cell receptor beta chains share one sample of origin, sequenced in a study of preoperative IRX-2 immunotherapy in early breast cancer. Treatment here: preoperative locoregional IRX-2 cytokine immunotherapy. Some clones are missing from TCRdb's copy, which holds only in-frame ones; the method was immunoSEQ multiplex PCR. The table includes 40,000 to 45,000 clones, roughly 94% detected once. The sample was tumor tissue, taken after IRX-2 immunotherapy. Receptor source: a human donor with breast cancer.

The rearrangement joins TRBV4-2 to TRBJ2-5; D ambiguous. The DNA end is more similar to TRBJ2-7, so the J call may be wrong. The CDR3 sequence is 17 residues long. Germline values: CDR1 LGHNA, CDR2 YNFKEQ. CDR3 nucleotide sequence: TGTGCCAGCAGCCACGAAACCCTCAGTTCCTACTCCTACGAGCAGTACTTC. It yields the protein CASSHETLSSYSYEQYF.

V gene TRBV7-9 combines with J gene TRBJ1-6; no clear D. The germline gives CDR1 SEHNR, CDR2 FQNEAQ (reference sequence). The V end lost 5 bases, the J end lost 10 bases, and 15 bases lay between the germline ends. CDR3 length: 14 amino acids. For the CDR3, the DNA is TGTGCCAGCAGCCTCGGTTGGGAGGCCTCACCCCTCCACTTT. Protein: CASSLGWEASPLHF.

This chain links TRBV27 with TRBJ2-7, with TRBD2 matching 14 bases. J was trimmed by 3 bases and V by 3 bases; bases with no gene match: 7. Germline V lookup: CDR1 MNHEY, CDR2 SMNVEV (reference sequence). This CDR3 is built from 17 residues. The CDR3 nucleotides are TGTGCCAGCAGTTTTCGACTAGCGGGAGGGCTAATCTACGAGCAGTACTTC. Protein sequence: CASSFRLAGGLIYEQYF.

V usage is TRBV27 and J usage is TRBJ1-1; weak D call: TRBD1 (5 bases). Germline-derived CDR1 and CDR2 are MNHEY and SMNVEV (reference sequence). The CDR3 loop spans 14 amino acids. The V end was cut by 4 bases, the J end by 2 bases, with 11 bases between. The CDR3 DNA follows: TGTGCCAGCAGTTCACGACAGATTAACACTGAAGCTTTCTTT. Protein: CASSSRQINTEAFF.

The chain recombines TRBV29-1 with TRBJ2-7; no reliable D call. Trimming shortened V by 4 bases and J by 1 base, and 8 bases separated the two germline ends. Germline V gene lookup returns CDR1 SQVTM and CDR2 ANQGSEA. This CDR3 comprises 12 residues. In DNA form, the CDR3 reads TGCAGCGTTGTGGCAGCTTCCTACGAGCAGTACTTC. Translated: CSVVAASYEQYF.

The chain recombines TRBV18 with TRBJ1-1, with D uncertain. Germline CDR1 reads KGHSH; CDR2 reads LQKENI. V lost 3 bases to trimming and J lost 1 base, with 15 bases between them. The CDR3 length is 16 residues. The CDR3 sequence is CASSPANLGWNTEAFF. CDR3 coding DNA: TGTGCCAGCTCACCGGCTAATCTGGGGTGGAACACTGAAGCTTTCTTT.

The chain employs TRBV4-2 and TRBJ2-7; the D gene is possibly TRBD2 (6 bases). Per the germline V gene, CDR1 is LGHNA and CDR2 is YNFKEQ. Deletions cut 0 bases from V and 6 bases from J, with 15 bases between. The CDR3 has 15 amino acids. The DNA of the CDR3 is TGTGCCAGCAGCCAAGAGACACTAGCCGAGCCCGAGCAGTACTTC. This translates into CASSQETLAEPEQYF.

The chain carries TRBV19 and TRBJ2-7; D perhaps matches TRBD1 (5 bases). This CDR3 contains 17 residues. The germline V and J ends were trimmed by 6 bases and 1 base, with 22 bases remaining between them. CDR1 is LNHDA, CDR2 SQIVND, per germline (reference sequence). CDR3 nucleotides: TGTGCCAGTAGCATGGGTAGGGAAAGGGGCCGATCCTACGAGCAGTACTTC. Its protein product is CASSMGRERGRSYEQYF. The whole variable domain, filled in from reference TRBV19 and TRBJ2-7, reads DGGITQSPKYLFRKEGQNVTLSCEQNLNHDAMYWYRQDPGQGLRLIYYSQIVNDFQKGDIAEGYSVSREKKESFPLTVTSAQKNPTAFYLCASSMGRERGRSYEQYFGPGTRLTVT.

CDR3 sequence: CASSYGQGGNTIYF. DNA for the CDR3: TGTGCCAGCAGTTACGGTCAGGGGGGCAACACCATATATTTT. This chain connects TRBV6-5 to TRBJ1-3; 7 bases map to TRBD1. Germline V gene sequence: CDR1 MNHEY, CDR2 SVGAGI. The CDR3 spans 14 residues. V gave up 2 bases and J gave up 7 bases; unmatched junction bases: 5.

The chain uses TRBV18 and TRBJ2-6; D is unclear. The CDR3 has 15 residues. Trimming pared 0 bases from V and 0 bases from J, leaving 3 bases between. The germline CDR1 and CDR2 sequences are KGHSH and LQKENI. The CDR3 loop is CASSPPGSGANVLTF. CDR3 DNA: TGTGCCAGCTCACCACCGGGCTCTGGGGCCAACGTCCTGACTTTC.

The genes are TRBV4-2 and TRBJ2-5; TRBD2 aligns across 9 bases. The CDR3 consists of 16 residues. Unmatched junction bases numbered 3, after V lost 1 base and J lost 0 bases. Germline V gene data show CDR1 as LGHNA and CDR2 as YNFKEQ. The CDR3 spells CASSQALAGDQETQYF. CDR3 in DNA: TGTGCCAGCAGCCAAGCACTAGCGGGCGACCAAGAGACCCAGTACTTC.

This clone was counted between two and nine times. The chain combines TRBV4-1 with TRBJ2-2, with no clear D. Germline V gene sequence: CDR1 MGHRA, CDR2 YSYEKL. V shed 4 bases and J shed 1 base, with 7 bases lying between them. This CDR3 is 14 amino acids long. CDR3 coding DNA: TGCGCCAGCAGCCTTACTCAGAACACCGGGGAGCTGTTTTTT. It codes for CASSLTQNTGELFF.

The gene calls are TRBV5-1 and TRBJ1-6; D ambiguous. Trimming took 1 base from V and 0 from J, leaving 11 bases between them. Germline assignment: CDR1 SGHRS and CDR2 YFSETQ. CDR3 length equals 17 residues. The CDR3 spells CASSLTVLNSYNSPLHF. CDR3 coding DNA: TGCGCCAGCAGCTTGACGGTTTTGAACTCCTATAATTCACCCCTCCACTTT.

The CDR3 here is CASSLVATSEKLFF. The CDR3 region has the DNA TGTGCCAGCAGCTTGGTGGCCACGTCTGAAAAACTGTTTTTT. J is TRBJ1-4 and V is TRBV5-6, with D unclear. From germline, CDR1 is SGHDT and CDR2 YYEEEE. V was cut by 0 bases and J by 7 bases, with 10 bases left in between. This CDR3 is 14 amino acids long.

The gene calls are TRBV28 and TRBJ2-3; 7 nucleotides align to TRBD1. The V and J ends lost 2 bases and 0 bases, in that order; junction bases with no gene match: 8. Looked up from germline, CDR1 is MDHEN and CDR2 is SYDVKM. This CDR3 is 17 amino acids long. The CDR3 DNA is TGTGCCAGCAGTTTAATGTTGACAGGGCGCAGCACAGATACGCAGTATTTT. Residues: CASSLMLTGRSTDTQYF.